These 17 T cell receptor beta chains share one sample of origin, sequenced in a study of human T cells and chemical hapten exposure. Time point in this sample: patch test 3, about 24 weeks after DPC sensitization. Indicated treatment: therapeutic diphenylcyclopropenone sensitization with weekly scalp DPC. TCRdb re-called the RACE reads with MiXCR, one entry per CDR3 protein. The sample holds 50,000 or so distinct CDR3 sequences, roughly 9.5% seen once. Sequencing was performed on whole blood, taken in connection with sensitization to the hapten diphenylcyclopropenone (DPC). These TCRs come from a woman in her thirties or forties with alopecia areata. Some clones in this sample may be carry-over from other donors' samples.

For this clonotype: At one end, the junction sequence differs from germline, possibly due to a read error. The chain employs TRBV7-8 and TRBJ2-7; 7 positions match TRBD1. CDR1 SGHVS and CDR2 FQNEAQ come from the germline V gene. The CDR3 sequence is 17 residues long. CDR3 in DNA: TGTGCCAGCAGCGTAGCGCGACAGGGCACCTCTTCCTACGAGCAGTACTTC. Its protein is CASSVARQGTSSYEQYF.

This clonotype was observed a few times. The chain has TRBV7-3 and TRBJ2-3, with TRBD1 identical over 7 bases. This CDR3 contains 15 residues. Looked up from germline, CDR1 is SGHTA and CDR2 is FQGTGA. V was pared by 5 bases and J by 1 base, with 6 bases of the junction left unmatched. This chain's CDR3 is CASSPGGRGTDTQYF. CDR3 in DNA: TGTGCCAGCAGCCCAGGGGGTAGGGGCACAGATACGCAGTATTTT.

CDR3 in amino acids: CASSPSRLAGGGEQFF. CDR3 DNA sequence: TGCGCCAGCAGCCCGTCCCGACTCGCGGGGGGAGGGGAGCAGTTCTTC. This chain links TRBV4-1 with TRBJ2-1, with 8 bases identical to TRBD2. Germline V gene data show CDR1 as MGHRA and CDR2 as YSYEKL. V shed 4 bases, J shed 10 bases, and the junction held 15 bases outside the gene matches. The CDR3 length is 16 residues.

Ten or more counts support this clonotype. The CDR3 reads CASSSRGGQVVSEAFF. CDR3 bases: TGTGCCAGCAGCTCGCGAGGCGGGCAGGTTGTGTCTGAAGCTTTCTTT. This chain connects TRBV7-2 to TRBJ1-1; D gene ambiguous. The germline V gene has CDR1 SGHTA and CDR2 FQGNSA. The V gene lost 4 bases and the J gene lost 6 bases, with 21 bases spanning the gap. This CDR3 has 16 residues. The full variable domain, in which reference TRBV7-2 and TRBJ1-1 provide the parts outside the CDR3, is GAGVSQSPSNKVTEKGKDVELRCDPISGHTALYWYRQSLGQGLEFLIYFQGNSAPDKSGLPSDRFSAERTGGSVSTLTIQRTQQEDSAVYLCASSSRGGQVVSEAFFGQGTRLTVV.

The chain combines TRBV6-6 with TRBJ2-1; 10 bases line up with TRBD1. Germline assignment: CDR1 MNHNY and CDR2 SVGAGI (reference sequence). The ends lost 6 bases at V and 9 bases at J; junction bases unmatched: 11. This CDR3 comprises 15 residues. CDR3 DNA: TGTGCCAGCAGAACCAGACAGGGGGCGTCGATTGAGCAGTTCTTC. Encoded protein: CASRTRQGASIEQFF.

Relative to its sample, this clonotype is medium-sized. The gene calls are TRBV6-4 and TRBJ2-3; 12 bases agree with TRBD2. J lost 6 bases, V lost 4 bases, and 2 bases had no gene match. CDR1 and CDR2 from the germline V gene are MRHNA and SNTAGT. The CDR3 is 14 amino acids. CDR3 DNA sequence: TGTGCCAGCAGTGCTAGCGGGGGGGCCGATACGCAGTATTTT. Translated, it gives CASSASGGADTQYF.

This clonotype was recorded many times. V and J are TRBV29-1 and TRBJ1-2; D is unclear. Per germline, CDR1 SQVTM and CDR2 ANQGSEA. V lost 4 bases and J lost 1, with 4 bases in between. The CDR3 consists of 11 residues. The CDR3 is CSVGHNYGYTF. For the CDR3, the DNA is TGCAGCGTTGGCCATAACTATGGCTACACCTTC.

A few counts support this clonotype. The V call is TRBV7-9, the J call TRBJ1-1; D is undetermined. Trimming left V 0 bases short and J 1 base short, with 6 bases between. The length of the CDR3 is 14 residues. The germline CDR1 and CDR2 sequences are SEHNR and FQNEAQ (reference sequence). The CDR3 coding sequence is TGTGCCAGCAGCTTAGCACAGCAGAACACTGAAGCTTTCTTT. Translating it yields CASSLAQQNTEAFF.

This clonotype has more than one count but fewer than ten. The genes are TRBV2 and TRBJ2-6, with D unclear. CDR1 and CDR2 from the germline V gene are SNHLY and FYNNEI. The CDR3 covers 20 residues. Trimming left V 0 bases short and J 0 bases short, with 18 bases between. The CDR3 DNA sequence: TGTGCCAGCAGTGAAGCTCTCCGATACACTACAATCTCTGGGGCCAACGTCCTGACTTTC. Amino acid sequence: CASSEALRYTTISGANVLTF.

V is TRBV2 and J is TRBJ2-3, with TRBD2 matching 7 bases. There are 16 residues in the CDR3. J was trimmed by 1 base and V by 6 bases; bases with no gene match: 10. Germline lookup yields CDR1 SNHLY and CDR2 FYNNEI. The CDR3 DNA reads as TGTGCCAGCAGACGACTAGCTGCTATGGGCACAGATACGCAGTATTTT. It translates to CASRRLAAMGTDTQYF.

The J gene is TRBJ2-7, the V gene TRBV27; the match to TRBD1 covers 8 bases. The CDR3 totals 15 residues. The V gene's germline CDR1 is MNHEY and CDR2 SMNVEV (reference sequence). The V and J ends lost 6 bases and 3 bases, in that order; junction bases with no gene match: 10. Here the CDR3 reads CASSRLGTGLYEQYF. CDR3 DNA sequence: TGTGCCAGCAGCCGCTTGGGGACAGGACTCTACGAGCAGTACTTC.

This clonotype was found many times. This sequence joins TRBV5-5 and TRBJ2-5, with D hard to call. Between the trimmed V and J ends, which lost 1 base and 2 bases, there was a span of 15 bases. The germline V gene encodes CDR1 SGHKS and CDR2 YYEKEE (reference sequence). The CDR3 extends over 16 amino acids. CDR3 DNA sequence: TGTGCCAGCAGCTTGTCGGCCAGCCCAAATCAAGAGACCCAGTACTTC. Its translation is CASSLSASPNQETQYF.

This clonotype has more than one count but fewer than ten. This chain joins TRBV20-1 and TRBJ1-1, with TRBD1 matching over 12 bases. The CDR3 sequence is 16 residues long. With V trimmed by 6 bases and J by 0 bases, 8 bases remained unmatched. Germline values: CDR1 DFQATT, CDR2 SNEGSKA (reference sequence). The CDR3 region has the DNA TGCAGTGCCCTCGGGACAGGGGGCTCGGTGAACACTGAAGCTTTCTTT. Translated: CSALGTGGSVNTEAFF.

This clonotype was seen a few times. The chain couples TRBV10-3 to TRBJ2-4; D perhaps matches TRBD1 (6 bases). Trimming removed 6 bases from V and 5 bases from J, with 11 bases in between. The CDR3 is made up of 13 amino acids. CDR1 is ENHRY and CDR2 is SYGVKD in the germline V gene. The CDR3 region has the DNA TGTGCCATCAGGCCGGGACAAGAAAACATTCAGTACTTC. Translation: CAIRPGQENIQYF.

This clonotype was counted only a few times. The V call is TRBV3-1, the J call TRBJ1-1, with 8 bases fitting TRBD1. CDR3 length: 15 amino acids. Germline V gives CDR1 LGHDT, CDR2 YNNKEL (reference sequence). V shed 2 bases and J 5 bases; nucleotides not matched to a gene: 7. In nucleotides, the CDR3 is TGTGCCAGCAGCCAAACCGTCCAGGGGGCAACTGAAGCTTTCTTT. This translates into CASSQTVQGATEAFF.

This clonotype has at least ten counts. The rearrangement joins TRBV12-3 or TRBV12-4 to TRBJ2-1; the D is unclear. This CDR3 has 14 residues. V lost 5 bases, J lost 3 bases, and 11 bases lay in between. CDR3 in amino acids: CASSPEWDYNEQFF. As DNA, the CDR3 is TGTGCCAGCAGTCCGGAGTGGGACTACAATGAGCAGTTCTTC.

This clonotype occurred many times. The chain carries TRBV7-6 and TRBJ1-5; D possibly corresponds to TRBD1 (6 bases). The CDR3 is 13 residues long. Germline-derived CDR1 and CDR2 are SGHVS and FNYEAQ. V dropped 5 bases and J dropped 7 bases, with 12 bases sitting between them. The DNA for the CDR3 is TGTGCCAGCAGCAATTACCAGGGGCAGCCCCAGCATTTT. Its translation: CASSNYQGQPQHF.